The clone carrying this T cell receptor (beta chain) was observed many times. This sample is part of a study of Graves' ophthalmopathy and Graves' hyperthyroidism. Study background: Peripheral blood was gathered at first diagnosis, ahead of any treatment whatsoever.

The V and J ends lost 1 base and 0 bases, in that order; junction bases with no gene match: 3. The CDR3 covers 17 residues. Germline CDR1 SGDLS, CDR2 YYNGEE. CAS ≥3, NOSPECS ≥4, moderate-to-severe activity and duration under 3 months marked donors with ophthalmopathy. The starting material, approximately 9.7 ml of fresh peripheral blood, provided the PBMCs. Transcripts of RNA were the source for amplifying TCR beta CDR3 regions. HTBI primers were employed in first-round RT-PCR, then a second-round multiplex PCR followed. TCRdb re-called the multiplex PCR reads with MiXCR, one entry per CDR3 protein. The data contain over 200,000 distinct CDR3 sequences, under 30% of them singletons.

The V and J genes are TRBV9 and TRBJ2-2; 10 nucleotides align to TRBD1. Sequences were obtained from peripheral blood. The clonotype was recovered from a man aged 45-65 years with Graves' ophthalmopathy. The CDR3 spells CASSVPGQGANTGELFF. CDR3 nucleotide sequence: TGTGCCAGCAGCGTACCCGGACAGGGGGCGAACACCGGGGAGCTGTTTTTT.